These 9 T cell receptor beta chains originate from one sample sequenced in a study of T cell responses to AZD1222 COVID-19 vaccine. The repertoire was sequenced with immunoSEQ multiplex PCR; TCRdb's copy has only in-frame clones and lacks some. The repertoire holds about 120,000 clones, with just under 90% as singletons. The sample consisted of peripheral blood, taken on day 0 of AZD1222 vaccination. The source of these receptors is an adult in good health.

The genes are TRBV18 and TRBJ1-5; 7 bases fit TRBD1. J gave up 7 bases and V 0 bases, and 9 bases lay outside the gene matches. The CDR3 covers 16 residues. Per the germline V gene, CDR1 is KGHSH and CDR2 is LQKENI. The CDR3 sequence is CASSPPPQGVEQPQHF. The CDR3 nucleotides read TGTGCCAGCTCACCACCGCCCCAGGGGGTTGAACAGCCCCAGCATTTT.

The V gene is TRBV25-1, the J gene TRBJ1-1; a weak D match, TRBD1 (6 bases). CDR3 length: 16 amino acids. Germline CDR1 and CDR2: MGHDK and SYGVNS. With 1 base removed from V and 1 base from J, the gap between germline ends came to 13 bases. The CDR3 is CASSELRGARNTEAFF. In DNA form, the CDR3 reads TGTGCCAGCAGTGAATTGCGGGGGGCGAGGAACACTGAAGCTTTCTTT.

The CDR3 sequence is CASSQDRGADTIYF. DNA for the CDR3: TGCGCCAGCAGCCAGGACAGGGGGGCGGACACCATATATTTT. This chain uses TRBV4-1 with TRBJ1-3; 10 nucleotides match TRBD1. J gave up 8 bases and V 3 bases, and 4 bases lay outside the gene matches. The CDR3 loop spans 14 amino acids. Germline CDR1 and CDR2: MGHRA and YSYEKL.

J is TRBJ1-6 and V is TRBV15; D perhaps matches TRBD1 (5 bases). Germline CDR1 LNHNV, CDR2 YYDKDF (reference sequence). Between the trimmed V and J ends, which lost 8 bases and 3 bases, there was a span of 8 bases. This CDR3 spans 13 amino acids. DNA for the CDR3: TGTGCCACCCAGGGTATCTATAATTCACCCCTCCACTTT. It specifies CATQGIYNSPLHF. The variable domain in full, with the rest retrieved from reference TRBV15 and TRBJ1-6, is DAMVIQNPRYQVTQFGKPVTLSCSQTLNHNVMYWYQQKSSQAPKLLFHYYDKDFNNEADTPDNFQSRRPNTSFCFLDIRSPGLGDTAMYLCATQGIYNSPLHFGNGTRLTVT.

The rearrangement uses TRBV11-2 and TRBJ2-1, with D hard to call. V lost 1 base and J lost 4, with 5 bases in between. Germline V CDR1 and CDR2: SGHAT, FQNNGV. The length of the CDR3 is 13 residues. The CDR3 DNA reads TGTGCCAGCAGCTTAGGACTTTACAATGAGCAGTTCTTC. This gives the protein CASSLGLYNEQFF. The entire variable domain, with the rest obtained from reference TRBV11-2 and TRBJ2-1, is as follows: EAGVAQSPRYKIIEKRQSVAFWCNPISGHATLYWYQQILGQGPKLLIQFQNNGVVDDSQLPKDRFSAERLKGVDSTLKIQPAKLEDSAVYLCASSLGLYNEQFFGPGTRLTVL.

V usage is TRBV6-1 and J usage is TRBJ1-6; D uncertain. The CDR3 consists of 15 residues. The ends were cut back, 1 base at V and 7 bases at J, with 11 bases in the middle. CDR1 is MNHNS and CDR2 is SASEGT in the germline V gene. CDR3: CASSEGVSGNSPLHF. The CDR3 DNA follows: TGTGCCAGCAGTGAAGGAGTTTCGGGGAATTCACCCCTCCACTTT.

The genes are TRBV6-5 and TRBJ2-2; D is ambiguous. V lost 7 bases and J 0 bases, leaving 9 bases between the germline ends. The germline V gene has CDR1 MNHEY and CDR2 SVGAGI. The CDR3 runs to 14 residues. The CDR3 loop is CASTVNTNTGELFF. The CDR3 region has the DNA TGTGCCAGCACCGTGAATACGAACACCGGGGAGCTGTTTTTT.

The gene calls are TRBV19 and TRBJ1-1; D not resolved. The CDR3 contains 16 residues. The V gene's germline CDR1 is LNHDA and CDR2 SQIVND (reference sequence). V lost 5 bases and J 0 bases, leaving 16 bases between the germline ends. The CDR3 here is CASSPVADGLNTEAFF. Here the CDR3 DNA reads TGTGCCAGTAGTCCGGTAGCGGACGGTTTGAACACTGAAGCTTTCTTT. Based on the CDR3 plus reference TRBV19 and TRBJ1-1, the full variable domain is DGGITQSPKYLFRKEGQNVTLSCEQNLNHDAMYWYRQDPGQGLRLIYYSQIVNDFQKGDIAEGYSVSREKKESFPLTVTSAQKNPTAFYLCASSPVADGLNTEAFFGQGTRLTVV.

V gene TRBV2 combines with J gene TRBJ2-3; 10 bases line up with TRBD2. Germline loops: CDR1 SNHLY, CDR2 FYNNEI. V shed 6 bases, J shed 2 bases, and the junction held 2 bases outside the gene matches. This CDR3 is 14 amino acids long. CDR3 nucleotide sequence: TGTGCCAGCAGGCTAGCGGGGGCCACAGATACGCAGTATTTT. Translating gives CASRLAGATDTQYF.